These 3 T cell receptor beta chains share one sample of origin, sequenced in a study of blood T cell repertoires in COVID-19. Data came from immunoSEQ multiplex PCR; TCRdb stores just in-frame clones and leaves some out. Among 200,000 to 250,000 clones listed, approximately 87% were seen once. The material sequenced was peripheral blood. The receptors here all came from a man in his sixties who had recovered from COVID-19.

V gene TRBV6-5 combines with J gene TRBJ1-2; 10 nucleotides align to TRBD1. The germline V gene encodes CDR1 MNHEY and CDR2 SVGAGI. The CDR3 runs 13 residues. J was trimmed by 8 bases and V by 11 bases; bases with no gene match: 11. The CDR3 loop is CAGGQGPGGGYTF. In DNA form, the CDR3 reads TGTGCCGGGGGACAGGGGCCCGGCGGCGGCTACACCTTC.

The chain uses TRBV15 and TRBJ2-1; 14 nucleotides align to TRBD2. The CDR3 length is 17 residues. CDR1 and CDR2 (germline): LNHNV, YYDKDF (reference sequence). V lost 3 bases, J lost 6 bases, and 7 bases stayed unmatched. The CDR3 protein is CATSSRLAGGKVNEQFF. The CDR3 DNA follows: TGTGCCACCAGCAGTAGACTAGCGGGAGGGAAGGTCAATGAGCAGTTCTTC. The complete variable domain, with remaining parts taken from reference TRBV15 and TRBJ2-1, reads DAMVIQNPRYQVTQFGKPVTLSCSQTLNHNVMYWYQQKSSQAPKLLFHYYDKDFNNEADTPDNFQSRRPNTSFCFLDIRSPGLGDTAMYLCATSSRLAGGKVNEQFFGPGTRLTVL.

The V gene is TRBV2, the J gene TRBJ1-2; TRBD1 aligns across 7 bases. In germline, CDR1 is SNHLY, CDR2 FYNNEI. V was pared by 10 bases and J by 8 bases, with 10 bases of the junction left unmatched. This CDR3 region has 12 residues. CDR3 nucleotides: TGTGCCATCTACACAGGGGCGGGAGGCTACACCTTC. Amino acids: CAIYTGAGGYTF.